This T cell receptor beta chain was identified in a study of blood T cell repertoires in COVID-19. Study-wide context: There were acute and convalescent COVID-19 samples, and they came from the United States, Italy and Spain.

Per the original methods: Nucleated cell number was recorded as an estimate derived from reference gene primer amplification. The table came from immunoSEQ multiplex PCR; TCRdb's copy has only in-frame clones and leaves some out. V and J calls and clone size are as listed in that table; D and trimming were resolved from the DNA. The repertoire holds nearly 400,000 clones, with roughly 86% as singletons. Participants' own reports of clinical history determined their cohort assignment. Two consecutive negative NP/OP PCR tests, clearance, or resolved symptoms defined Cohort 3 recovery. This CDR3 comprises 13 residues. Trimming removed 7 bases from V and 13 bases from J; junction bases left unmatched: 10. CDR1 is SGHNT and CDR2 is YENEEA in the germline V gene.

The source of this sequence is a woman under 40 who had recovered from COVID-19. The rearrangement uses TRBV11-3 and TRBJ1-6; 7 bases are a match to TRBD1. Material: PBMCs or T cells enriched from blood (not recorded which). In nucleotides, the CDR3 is TGTGCCAGCATCGAGACAGGGAAGGGGCCCCTCCACTTT. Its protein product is CASIETGKGPLHF.